This T cell receptor (beta chain) originates from a study of PD-L1 blockade in urothelial cancer. Pretreatment and on-treatment blood mononuclear cell samples were taken, totaling between 1 and 8 time points per patient. V lost 0 bases and J lost 5, with 16 bases in between. This CDR3 is built from 16 residues. CDR1 MNHEY and CDR2 SMNVEV come from the germline V gene (reference sequence). The data were produced by immunoSEQ multiplex PCR, yet TCRdb's version contains in-frame clones alone and is incomplete. The table records tens of thousands of clones, roughly 90% of them present only once. The material sequenced was PBMCs, taken around atezolizumab (anti-PD-L1) treatment. This TCR was recovered from a woman aged 70 to 79 with urothelial cancer. V usage is TRBV27 and J usage is TRBJ1-2; D possibly corresponds to TRBD1 (6 bases). The CDR3 nucleotides are TGTGCCAGCAGTTTATCGGGCTGGGACACCCGGTATGGCTACACCTTC. Protein: CASSLSGWDTRYGYTF.